This is a list of T cell receptor beta chains from one sample in a study of T-cell reconstitution after alpha-beta-depleted transplantation in children. Via MiXCR, TCRdb re-called the PCR reads, giving one row per CDR3 protein. The sample has about 980,000 distinct CDR3 sequences; about 30% are singletons. This specimen was PBMCs, mostly from graft donor cells, taken 360 days after TCRalphabeta/CD19-depleted stem cell transplant. The origin of the receptors is a boy under three years old who had a stem cell transplant for SCID, so the T cells may come from the graft donor. Both conserved end residues are part of each CDR3. The D gene is left open where the match is weak. A row's size may be missing; if present it is once, few, many or a size class.

abundance	v_gene	d_gene	j_gene	CDR3aa	CDR3nt
-	TRBV7-2	TRBD1	TRBJ1-3	CASSLRTGELSGNTIYF	TGTGCCAGCAGCCTAAGGACAGGCGAACTCTCTGGAAACACCATATATTTT
-	TRBV28	TRBD2	TRBJ2-1	CASRLAVYSYNEQFF	TGTGCCAGCAGGCTAGCGGTTTACTCCTACAATGAGCAGTTCTTC
-	TRBV12-3/TRBV12-4	-	TRBJ1-6	CASSHRQARVSPLHF	TGTGCCAGCAGCCATAGACAGGCCAGAGTTTCACCCCTCCACTTT
many	TRBV20-1	TRBD2	TRBJ2-3	CSVPTSGWSPDTQYF	TGCAGTGTCCCGACTAGCGGGTGGAGCCCAGATACGCAGTATTTT
few	TRBV20-1	-	TRBJ1-2	CSAREPYGYTF	TGCAGTGCTAGAGAGCCCTATGGCTACACCTTC
few	TRBV12-3/TRBV12-4	-	TRBJ2-1	CASRWAGARNEQFF	TGTGCCAGCCGCTGGGCAGGGGCAAGAAATGAGCAGTTCTTC
few	TRBV7-2	TRBD1	TRBJ2-5	CASSAGQGWETQYF	TGTGCCAGCAGCGCGGGACAGGGATGGGAGACCCAGTACTTC
-	TRBV4-1	-	TRBJ1-1	CASSQGGGYTEAFF	TGCGCCAGCAGCCAAGGAGGGGGGTACACTGAAGCTTTCTTT
-	TRBV5-1	TRBD2	TRBJ2-2	CVSSAGSGGYTGELFF	TGCGTCAGCAGCGCGGGAAGCGGGGGATACACCGGGGAGCTGTTTTTT
few	TRBV12-3/TRBV12-4	-	TRBJ2-2	CASTLGPGELFF	TGTGCCAGCACCCTCGGGCCAGGGGAGCTGTTTTTT
few	TRBV4-1	TRBD2	TRBJ2-1	CASSQGSRGAYNEQFF	TGCGCCAGCAGCCAAGGGTCCCGGGGGGCCTACAATGAGCAGTTCTTC
-	TRBV18	-	TRBJ2-1	CASSPQQPGNEQFF	TGTGCCAGCTCACCACAACAGCCCGGTAATGAGCAGTTCTTC
few	TRBV20-1	TRBD2	TRBJ2-2	CSARPLAGGSKAGELFF	TGCAGTGCTAGACCCCTAGCGGGGGGGAGCAAGGCCGGGGAGCTGTTTTTT
-	TRBV4-3	-	TRBJ2-5	CASSPGDQRETQYF	TGCGCCAGCAGCCCAGGGGACCAGCGAGAGACCCAGTACTTC
-	TRBV18	-	TRBJ2-1	CASSPPTGGSYNEQFF	TGTGCCAGCTCACCTCCCACCGGGGGCTCCTACAATGAGCAGTTCTTC
few	TRBV5-1	-	TRBJ1-1	CASSLRAARNTEAFF	TGCGCCAGCAGCCTTCGGGCGGCAAGGAACACTGAAGCTTTCTTT
few	TRBV20-1	-	TRBJ1-1	CSARDIPGTANTEAFF	TGCAGTGCTAGAGATATCCCAGGGACGGCGAACACTGAAGCTTTCTTT
few	TRBV7-3	-	TRBJ1-1	CASSLTGKASEAFF	TGTGCCAGCAGCCTCACAGGGAAGGCGTCTGAAGCTTTCTTT
-	TRBV13	-	TRBJ2-3	CASSTRPLYTDTQYF	TGTGCCAGCAGCACCCGGCCCCTTTACACAGATACGCAGTATTTT
few	TRBV29-1	TRBD2	TRBJ2-1	CSVVLAGSVDEQFF	TGCAGCGTTGTTCTAGCGGGTAGTGTAGATGAGCAGTTCTTC
-	TRBV4-3	-	TRBJ2-6	CASSQDPTGSSGANVLTF	TGCGCCAGCAGCCAAGATCCGACGGGAAGCTCTGGGGCCAACGTCCTGACTTTC
few	TRBV5-1	-	TRBJ2-3	CASSRGRGPTDTQYF	TGCGCCAGCAGCCGCGGGCGGGGTCCGACGGATACGCAGTATTTT
-	TRBV4-2	-	TRBJ1-3	CASSQAAGVPGNTIYF	TGTGCCAGCAGCCAAGCGGCCGGAGTCCCAGGGAACACCATATATTTT
many	TRBV5-1	-	TRBJ2-2	CASSLDRSTGELFF	TGCGCCAGCAGCTTGGATCGCAGTACCGGGGAGCTGTTTTTT
few	TRBV20-1	TRBD1	TRBJ1-6	CSAREEGANNSPLHF	TGCAGTGCTAGAGAGGAGGGGGCAAATAATTCACCCCTCCACTTT
few	TRBV5-5	-	TRBJ1-1	CASIFSGTEAFF	TGTGCCAGCATCTTCTCCGGAACTGAAGCTTTCTTT
-	TRBV6-4	TRBD1	TRBJ2-1	CASSDRSRGNEQFF	TGTGCCAGCAGTGACCGAAGCAGGGGGAATGAGCAGTTCTTC
-	TRBV12-3/TRBV12-4	-	TRBJ1-5	CASTLQGKDQPQHF	TGTGCCAGCACCCTACAGGGAAAAGATCAGCCCCAGCATTTT
-	TRBV24-1	TRBD1	TRBJ2-2	CATSDAGLRQGRTGELFF	TGTGCCACCAGTGATGCCGGGCTCAGACAGGGAAGGACCGGGGAGCTGTTTTTT
many	TRBV28	-	TRBJ1-5	CASGPGGSQPQHF	TGTGCCAGCGGCCCGGGCGGTTCCCAGCCCCAGCATTTT